Listed here is a single T cell receptor beta chain. The record originates from a study of graft-versus-host responses after intestinal transplantation. V dropped 0 bases and J dropped 5 bases, with 7 bases sitting between them. Germline loops: CDR1 MNHEY, CDR2 SVGAGI. The CDR3 has 13 residues. Some clones are missing from TCRdb's copy, which holds only in-frame ones; the method was immunoSEQ multiplex PCR. The sample carries tens of thousands of clones, around nine tenths recorded once. This specimen was PBMCs, taken almost 120 days after intestinal transplantation. The receptor was derived from a human patient who received an intestinal transplant, so some T cells may come from the graft donor. The V gene is TRBV6-5, the J gene TRBJ1-1; TRBD1 might be the D (5 bases). DNA of the CDR3: TGTGCCAGCAGTTACTCCGGGGGAACTGAAGCTTTCTTT. As protein: CASSYSGGTEAFF.